Detailed here is one TCR beta chain. Antigen specificity is unknown. Assay used: immunoSEQ multiplex PCR; TCRdb lists only in-frame clones, some missing. The sample lists 30,000 or so clones, about nine tenths occurring once. These data come from a study of OX40 agonist ivuxolimab in advanced cancers. Study context: Ivuxolimab is a fully human IgG2 antibody that activates OX40 (CD134). Study results and limitations: CD8+ T cells averaged more expanded clones than CD4+. Partial responders receiving 0.1-3.0 mg/kg showed among the lowest clonal expansion.

Individuals having autoimmune disease history or systemic immunosuppression were not enrolled. The TCR was taken from an adult with an advanced solid tumor such as melanoma, head and neck, liver or kidney cancer. Here the sequenced sample was CD4+ or CD8+ T cells sorted from blood, taken in a trial of the OX40 agonist ivuxolimab.

This CDR3 reads CAWSADGSSYNEQFF. CDR3 DNA: TGTGCCTGGAGCGCGGACGGAAGCTCCTACAATGAGCAGTTCTTC. The chain combines TRBV30 with TRBJ2-1; D not certain. Germline V gene data show CDR1 as GTSNPN and CDR2 as SVGIG (reference sequence). Trimming removed 3 bases from V and 0 bases from J, with 12 bases in between. The CDR3 spans 15 residues.